This is a list of T cell receptor beta chains from one sample in a study of shared T cell receptors in the human thymus. This table comes from immunoSEQ multiplex PCR, and its TCRdb copy is limited to in-frame clones, with some not included. The sample records under 450,000 clones, roughly 94% being singletons. Sequencing was carried out using thymocytes. The receptors here all came from a human donor. The CDR3 runs from the conserved cysteine through the conserved F or W. D genes are given only for firm matches. Clone size is not always given. Where it is, it says once, few, many or a class for expanded clones.

d_call,clone_size,v_call,j_call,cdr3_aa,cdr3_nt
.,.,TRBV19,TRBJ2-6,CASTGANVLTF,TGTGCCAGTACTGGGGCCAACGTCCTGACTTTC
TRBD2,.,TRBV7-2,TRBJ2-5,CASSLGLAGGETQYF,TGTGCCAGCAGCTTGGGACTAGCGGGAGGGGAGACCCAGTACTTC
TRBD1,.,TRBV6-5,TRBJ2-3,CASSRDRAGTDTQYF,TGTGCCAGCAGTAGGGACAGGGCTGGGACAGATACGCAGTATTTT
TRBD1,.,TRBV11-2,TRBJ2-2,CASSSRQDRASTGELFF,TGTGCCAGCAGCTCCAGACAGGACAGGGCGAGCACCGGGGAGCTGTTTTTT
.,.,TRBV10-3,TRBJ2-7,CAISESSTWYEQYF,TGTGCCATCAGTGAGTCTTCTACGTGGTACGAGCAGTACTTC
TRBD2,.,TRBV14,TRBJ2-7,CASSSRKAGGVYEQYF,TGTGCCAGCAGCTCCCGAAAAGCGGGAGGAGTATACGAGCAGTACTTC
.,.,TRBV15,TRBJ1-5,CATSRDLGQYSNQPQHF,TGTGCCACCAGCAGAGATCTCGGGCAGTATAGCAATCAGCCCCAGCATTTT
TRBD1,.,TRBV2,TRBJ1-1,CATSPRGGAAQKSEAFF,TGTGCCACCTCCCCCAGGGGGGGGGCGGCCCAAAAAAGCGAAGCTTTCTTT
.,once,TRBV28,TRBJ1-5,CASSSDSGDQPQHF,TGTGCCAGCAGTTCGGACAGTGGCGATCAGCCCCAGCATTTT
.,.,TRBV7-2,TRBJ1-1,CASSLFRLSGGGNTEAFF,TGTGCCAGCAGCTTATTCCGCCTCTCCGGGGGCGGGAACACTGAAGCTTTCTTT
.,.,TRBV11-2,TRBJ2-7,CASSLGLAATLQGNEQYF,TGTGCCAGCAGCTTAGGCCTAGCGGCGACCCTCCAGGGGAACGAGCAGTACTTC
TRBD2,.,TRBV25-1,TRBJ2-1,CASRGLAVSYEQFF,TGTGCCAGCAGGGGACTAGCTGTTAGTTATGAGCAGTTCTTC
.,.,TRBV11-2,TRBJ2-7,CASSLDRGRTVTYEQYF,TGTGCCAGCAGCTTAGATCGAGGTAGAACGGTTACCTACGAGCAGTACTTC
TRBD2,.,TRBV5-1,TRBJ2-7,CASSLTRTSGSKIHYGGSYEQYF,TGCGCCAGCAGCTTGACTAGGACTAGCGGGAGCAAGATCCATTACGGCGGCTCCTACGAGCAGTACTTC
TRBD2,.,TRBV9,TRBJ2-3,CAEGTSGRGRDGPTDTQYF,TGTGCGGAGGGGACTAGCGGGAGGGGCCGCGATGGGCCCACAGATACGCAGTATTTT
.,.,TRBV6-1,TRBJ2-7,CASRDDRWAYEQYF,TGTGCCAGCAGAGACGACAGGTGGGCCTACGAGCAGTACTTC
.,.,TRBV6-5,TRBJ1-4,CASSSRVNEKLFF,TGTGCCAGCAGTTCTAGGGTTAATGAAAAACTGTTTTTT
TRBD1,.,TRBV19,TRBJ2-1,CASSHNTGTGKGANEQFF,TGTGCCAGTAGCCACAACACCGGGACAGGGAAAGGGGCTAATGAGCAGTTCTTC
.,.,TRBV28,TRBJ2-5,CASTTRGVGETQYF,TGTGCCAGCACCACAAGGGGGGTGGGGGAGACCCAGTACTTC
TRBD1,once,TRBV19,TRBJ2-5,CASTTPGQGAQETQYF,TGTGCCAGTACCACCCCGGGACAGGGGGCCCAAGAGACCCAGTACTTC
.,.,TRBV27,TRBJ1-5,CASSTGVNQPQHF,TGTGCCAGCAGCACAGGTGTTAATCAGCCCCAGCATTTT
TRBD1,.,TRBV7-2,TRBJ2-1,CASSLGDSRNEQFF,TGTGCCAGCAGCTTAGGGGACAGCCGCAATGAGCAGTTCTTC
TRBD2,.,TRBV4-1,TRBJ2-5,CASSQPMRQRVSGVQETQYF,TGCGCCAGCAGCCAGCCTATGCGGCAACGGGTTAGCGGGGTCCAAGAGACCCAGTACTTC
.,.,TRBV7-2,TRBJ2-1,CASSLGQVDKEFF,TGTGCCAGCAGCTTAGGGCAGGTTGATAAGGAGTTCTTC
.,.,TRBV5-1,TRBJ1-2,CASSPGQIYGYTF,TGCGCCAGCAGCCCGGGACAAATCTATGGCTACACCTTC
TRBD1,.,TRBV6-1,TRBJ1-4,CASRSDRGREKLFF,TGTGCCAGCAGATCGGACAGGGGGCGAGAAAAACTGTTTTTT
.,.,TRBV14,TRBJ2-7,CASSQAMGKDAGSAYEQYF,TGTGCCAGCAGCCAAGCCATGGGGAAAGACGCGGGTTCCGCCTACGAGCAGTACTTC
TRBD2,.,TRBV11-2,TRBJ2-5,CASSFAGTKTQYF,TGTGCCAGCAGCTTTGCCGGGACTAAGACCCAGTACTTC
.,.,TRBV18,TRBJ2-5,CASSPLGKETQYF,TGTGCCAGCTCACCGCTCGGGAAAGAGACCCAGTACTTC
.,.,TRBV7-8,TRBJ1-1,CASSSLGTGRGTEAFF,TGTGCCAGCAGCTCACTAGGTACAGGGAGAGGAACTGAAGCTTTCTTT
TRBD2,.,TRBV6-5,TRBJ2-7,CASSYLGGRADEQYF,TGTGCCAGCAGTTACTTGGGCGGGAGGGCGGACGAGCAGTACTTC
.,.,TRBV25-1,TRBJ2-5,CASSDTETQYF,TGTGCCAGCAGTGATACCGAGACCCAGTACTTC
.,.,TRBV27,TRBJ2-3,CASSPEGGRAGDTQYF,TGTGCCAGCAGTCCCGAAGGGGGGAGGGCCGGAGATACGCAGTATTTT
TRBD1,.,TRBV18,TRBJ2-7,CASSPRRTGQSYEQYF,TGTGCCAGCTCACCACGGCGGACAGGGCAATCCTACGAGCAGTACTTC
TRBD2,.,TRBV19,TRBJ2-1,CASTLGLAGVHEQFF,TGTGCCAGTACTCTCGGACTAGCGGGAGTACATGAGCAGTTCTTC
.,.,TRBV9,TRBJ1-2,CASSVGDGPNYGYTF,TGTGCCAGCAGCGTAGGCGACGGACCCAACTATGGCTACACCTTC
.,once,TRBV5-1,TRBJ2-7,CASSLARPSKYEQYF,TGCGCCAGCAGCTTGGCAAGGCCCTCCAAGTACGAGCAGTACTTC
TRBD2,.,TRBV2,TRBJ2-5,CASSDPSGVGETQYF,TGTGCCAGCAGTGATCCTAGCGGAGTGGGGGAGACCCAGTACTTC
.,.,TRBV6-4,TRBJ2-6,CASSDSSAGTGANVLTF,TGTGCCAGCAGTGACTCCTCGGCAGGGACTGGGGCCAACGTCCTGACTTTC
TRBD1,.,TRBV19,TRBJ2-7,CASAPGTGGHLVNEQYF,TGTGCCAGTGCCCCCGGGACAGGGGGCCATCTAGTGAACGAGCAGTACTTC
TRBD2,.,TRBV13,TRBJ2-7,CASSVRLAGDYEQYF,TGTGCCAGCAGCGTGAGACTAGCGGGTGATTACGAGCAGTACTTC
TRBD2,once,TRBV4-2,TRBJ2-2,CASSQRTSGSSGELFF,TGTGCCAGCAGCCAAAGGACTAGCGGGAGCTCCGGGGAGCTGTTTTTT